These 18 T cell receptor beta chains were all obtained from the same sample, sequenced in a study of T cell responses to AZD1222 COVID-19 vaccine. Sequencing was performed with immunoSEQ multiplex PCR; in TCRdb, only in-frame clones are kept and a portion is missing. This table has approximately 120,000 clones, 70% to 90% appearing once. The specimen comprised peripheral blood, sampled on day 0 of AZD1222 vaccination. These receptor sequences come from an adult in good health.

The chain recombines TRBV6-6 with TRBJ2-2, with unresolved D. This CDR3 is 12 amino acids long. V was shortened by 8 bases and J by 5 bases, with 9 bases between the two germline ends. Per the germline V gene, CDR1 is MNHNY and CDR2 is SVGAGI (reference sequence). This CDR3 reads CASRSRTGELFF. For the CDR3, the DNA is TGTGCCAGCCGTAGTAGGACCGGGGAGCTGTTTTTT.

The chain links TRBV15 to TRBJ1-5; D is unclear. Between the trimmed V and J ends, which lost 4 bases and 1 base, there was a span of 11 bases. The CDR3 has 15 amino acids. The germline CDR1 and CDR2 sequences are LNHNV and YYDKDF (reference sequence). This CDR3 reads CATSIAGLSNQPQHF. CDR3 nucleotide sequence: TGTGCCACCAGCATCGCCGGCCTAAGCAATCAGCCCCAGCATTTT.

V usage is TRBV6-2 or TRBV6-3 and J usage is TRBJ1-2; no firm D call. Trimming removed 4 bases from V and 5 bases from J, with 23 bases in between. The length of the CDR3 is 17 residues. CDR1 and CDR2 (germline): MNHEY, SVGEGT. CDR3 in DNA: TGTGCCAGCAGTTTTTTTGGGTCCACTTTTTCCTCTTATGGCTACACCTTC. The encoded protein is CASSFFGSTFSSYGYTF.

This clone showed up just once. The rearrangement uses TRBV5-1 and TRBJ2-1; a weak D match, TRBD2 (6 bases). The V end was cut by 4 bases, the J end by 9 bases, with 11 bases between. Germline-derived CDR1 and CDR2 are SGHRS and YFSETQ. The CDR3 extends over 12 amino acids. The chain's CDR3 is CASSHLASEQFF. The CDR3 DNA reads TGCGCCAGCAGCCACCTAGCGAGTGAGCAGTTCTTC. The entire variable domain, with the rest obtained from reference TRBV5-1 and TRBJ2-1, is as follows: KAGVTQTPRYLIKTRGQQVTLSCSPISGHRSVSWYQQTPGQGLQFLFEYFSETQRNKGNFPGRFSGRQFSNSRSEMNVSTLELGDSALYLCASSHLASEQFFGPGTRLTVL.

The chain uses TRBV2 and TRBJ2-1; maybe TRBD2 (5 bases). CDR3 length: 16 amino acids. The V and J ends lost 8 bases and 0 bases respectively, with 17 bases between them. Germline V gives CDR1 SNHLY, CDR2 FYNNEI. The CDR3 DNA sequence: TGTGCCAGCTTAATTCGGACTCTCGACTCCTACAATGAGCAGTTCTTC. This translates into CASLIRTLDSYNEQFF.

In this sample, this clone turned up once. The chain joins TRBV6-2 or TRBV6-3 to TRBJ2-7; the D gene is possibly TRBD2 (5 bases). The CDR3 spans 14 residues. V was pared by 5 bases and J by 2 bases, with 13 bases between. Germline V lookup: CDR1 MNHEY, CDR2 SVGEGT. The CDR3 DNA is TGTGCCAGCAGTCTCCCCGGGAAAACCTACGAGCAGTACTTC. It codes for CASSLPGKTYEQYF.

The rearrangement links TRBV19 to TRBJ2-4; 7 bases are a match to TRBD1. Germline V lookup: CDR1 LNHDA, CDR2 SQIVND (reference sequence). Trimming removed 5 bases from V and 7 bases from J; junction bases left unmatched: 11. This CDR3 spans 15 amino acids. The CDR3 reads CASSLGQLAENIQYF. The DNA for the CDR3 is TGTGCCAGTAGTTTGGGACAGTTGGCGGAGAACATTCAGTACTTC. The full variable domain, rest sourced from reference TRBV19 and TRBJ2-4, is DGGITQSPKYLFRKEGQNVTLSCEQNLNHDAMYWYRQDPGQGLRLIYYSQIVNDFQKGDIAEGYSVSREKKESFPLTVTSAQKNPTAFYLCASSLGQLAENIQYFGAGTRLSVL.

The chain combines TRBV3-1 (or the pseudogene TRBV3-2) with TRBJ1-3; D remains ambiguous. V dropped 0 bases and J dropped 4 bases, with 19 bases sitting between them. The germline CDR1 and CDR2 sequences are LGHDT and YNNKEL (reference sequence). This CDR3 comprises 18 residues. CDR3 nucleotide sequence: TGTGCCAGCAGCCAAGATCCACCGTGGGCAGGCTCCGGAAACACCATATATTTT. Translating gives CASSQDPPWAGSGNTIYF.

This clone is a singleton in its sample. V and J are TRBV5-8 and TRBJ2-1; 11 bases match TRBD2. Trimming took 1 base from V and 6 from J; bases not matched to a gene: 3. The germline V gene has CDR1 SGHTS and CDR2 YDEGEE. The CDR3 covers 15 residues. CDR3 coding DNA: TGTGCCAGCAGCTTGCTTCTAGCGGGGGGCAATGAGCAGTTCTTC. As protein: CASSLLLAGGNEQFF. Filled out from reference TRBV5-8 and TRBJ2-1, the complete variable domain reads EAGVTQSPTHLIKTRGQQATLRCSPISGHTSVYWYQQALGLGLQFLLWYDEGEERNRGNFPPRFSGRQFPNYSSELNVNALELEDSALYLCASSLLLAGGNEQFFGPGTRLTVL.

The V gene is TRBV12-3 or TRBV12-4, the J gene TRBJ1-3; D is unclear. This CDR3 has 12 amino acids. Trimming cost V 4 bases and J 5 bases, with 6 bases left between them. CDR3 coding DNA: TGTGCCAGCAGTTCCTCACGAAACACCATATATTTT. It is translated as CASSSSRNTIYF.

This chain uses TRBV4-3 with TRBJ1-1; D gene unclear. This CDR3 is built from 14 residues. Trimming stripped 4 bases from V and 1 base from J, with 10 bases between. CDR1 and CDR2 (germline): LGHNA, YSLEER. The CDR3 region has the DNA TGCGCCAGCAGCCTTGAACAGCAGAACACTGAAGCTTTCTTT. Translated, it gives CASSLEQQNTEAFF.

The chain has TRBV5-1 and TRBJ2-5; 15 nucleotides agree with TRBD2. Trimming at V came to 4 bases and at J to 5 bases, leaving 3 bases not matched to a gene. The CDR3 spans 15 residues. Germline V gene sequence: CDR1 SGHRS, CDR2 YFSETQ. The CDR3 sequence is CASSNGLAGGETQYF. DNA of the CDR3: TGCGCCAGCAGCAACGGACTAGCGGGGGGGGAGACCCAGTACTTC.

This chain links TRBV9 with TRBJ2-7, with D tentatively TRBD2 (6 bases). Germline CDR1 reads SGDLS; CDR2 reads YYNGEE. Trimming removed 4 bases from V and 3 bases from J, with 17 bases in between. This CDR3 spans 15 amino acids. The CDR3, as DNA: TGTGCCAGCAGCCCTCGGGTTGGGGGAGGCTACGAGCAGTACTTC. This sequence encodes CASSPRVGGGYEQYF.

V usage is TRBV29-1 and J usage is TRBJ2-3; the D call may be TRBD1 or TRBD2 (6 bases each). Trimming shortened V by 2 bases and J by 5 bases, and 11 bases separated the two germline ends. The CDR3 runs to 13 residues. Germline CDR1 SQVTM, CDR2 ANQGSEA. The CDR3 here is CSVEMAGQDTQYF. The CDR3 DNA is TGCAGCGTTGAAATGGCGGGACAAGATACGCAGTATTTT.

The CDR3 loop is CASSLDKSSYNEQFF. CDR3 DNA: TGCGCCAGCAGCTTGGATAAGAGCTCCTACAATGAGCAGTTCTTC. The chain couples TRBV5-1 to TRBJ2-1; unclear D gene. V was clipped by 0 bases and J by 0 bases, with 7 bases between them. The V gene's germline CDR1 is SGHRS and CDR2 YFSETQ. The length of the CDR3 is 15 residues.

The chain couples TRBV19 to TRBJ2-7, with 7 nucleotides matching TRBD2. Germline CDR1 and CDR2: LNHDA and SQIVND (reference sequence). This CDR3 spans 12 amino acids. V gave up 3 bases and J gave up 7 bases; unmatched junction bases: 3. The CDR3 loop is CASSIRGGEQYF. The CDR3, as DNA: TGTGCCAGTAGTATTCGGGGAGGGGAGCAGTACTTC.

The genes are TRBV7-2 and TRBJ1-4, with D tentatively TRBD1 (5 bases). The CDR3 totals 13 residues. V lost 5 bases and J 8 bases, leaving 12 bases between the germline ends. The germline V gene has CDR1 SGHTA and CDR2 FQGNSA. The CDR3 nucleotides read TGTGCCAGCAGCAGAATACGGGGGGAAAAACTGTTTTTT. Encoded protein: CASSRIRGEKLFF.

On this clone: Other DNA sequences from this sample encode an identical CDR3 as well. The CDR3 DNA reads as TGCGCCAGCAGCTCGACAGGGACGAACACTGAAGCTTTCTTT. Residues: CASSSTGTNTEAFF. The chain has TRBV5-1 and TRBJ1-1, with 7 bases matching TRBD1. This CDR3 is 14 amino acids long. The V gene's germline CDR1 is SGHRS and CDR2 YFSETQ. V gave up 3 bases and J gave up 1 base; unmatched junction bases: 3.